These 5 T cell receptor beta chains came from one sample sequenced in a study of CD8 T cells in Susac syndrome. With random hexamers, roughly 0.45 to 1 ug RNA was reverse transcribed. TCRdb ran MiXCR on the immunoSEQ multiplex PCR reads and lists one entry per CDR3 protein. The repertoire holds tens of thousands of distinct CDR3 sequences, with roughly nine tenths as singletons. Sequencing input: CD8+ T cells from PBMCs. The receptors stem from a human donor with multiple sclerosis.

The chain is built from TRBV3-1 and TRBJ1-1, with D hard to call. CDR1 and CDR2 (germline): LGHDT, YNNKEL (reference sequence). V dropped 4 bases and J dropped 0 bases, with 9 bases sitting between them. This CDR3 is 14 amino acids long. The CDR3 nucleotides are TGTGCCAGCAGCCCCCTCGGGTTGAACACTGAAGCTTTCTTT. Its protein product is CASSPLGLNTEAFF.

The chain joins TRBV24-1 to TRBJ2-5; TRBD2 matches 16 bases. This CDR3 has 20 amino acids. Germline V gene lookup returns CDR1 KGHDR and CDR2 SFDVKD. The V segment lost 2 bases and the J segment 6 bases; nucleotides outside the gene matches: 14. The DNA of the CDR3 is TGTGCCACCAGTGATTCAGGGACTAGCGGGAGGGCCGTCGGGGAGAAGACCCAGTACTTC. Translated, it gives CATSDSGTSGRAVGEKTQYF.

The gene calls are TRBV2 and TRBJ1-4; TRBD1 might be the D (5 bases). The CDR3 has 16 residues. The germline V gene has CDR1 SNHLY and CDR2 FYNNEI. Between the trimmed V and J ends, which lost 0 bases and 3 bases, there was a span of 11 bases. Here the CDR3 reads CASSEALRGANEKLFF. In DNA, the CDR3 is TGTGCCAGCAGTGAAGCGCTTCGGGGGGCTAATGAAAAACTGTTTTTT. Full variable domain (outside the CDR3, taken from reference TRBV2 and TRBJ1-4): EPEVTQTPSHQVTQMGQEVILRCVPISNHLYFYWYRQILGQKVEFLVSFYNNEISEKSEIFDDQFSVERPDGSNFTLKIRSTKLEDSAMYFCASSEALRGANEKLFFGSGTQLSVL.

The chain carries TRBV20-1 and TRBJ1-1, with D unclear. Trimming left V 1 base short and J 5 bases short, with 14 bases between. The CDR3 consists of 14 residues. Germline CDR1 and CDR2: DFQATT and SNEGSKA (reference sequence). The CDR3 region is CSARVSEARTEAFF. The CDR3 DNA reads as TGCAGTGCTAGAGTTTCTGAGGCGAGGACTGAAGCTTTCTTT.

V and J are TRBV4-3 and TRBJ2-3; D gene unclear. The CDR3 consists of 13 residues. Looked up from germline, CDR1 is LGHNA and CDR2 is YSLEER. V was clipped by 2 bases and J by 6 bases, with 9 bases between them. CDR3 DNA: TGCGCCAGCAGCCAACAGGATCACGATACGCAGTATTTT. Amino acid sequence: CASSQQDHDTQYF.